This section outlines one TCR beta chain sequence together with its context. The sample belongs to a study of T-cell reconstitution after alpha-beta-depleted transplantation in children. Unique molecular identifiers were incorporated when the TCRbeta library was constructed. MiXCR was run by TCRdb on the PCR reads, yielding one entry per CDR3 protein. The sample records hundreds of thousands of distinct CDR3 sequences, around 11% being singletons. The source of this sequence is a human donor who donated a stem cell graft to a child with acute lymphoblastic leukemia. This sample comprised PBMCs from the stem cell graft donor, obtained from the stem cell graft.

Here the CDR3 reads CASSLLAGTAGANVLTF. The CDR3 coding sequence is TGTGCCAGCAGTTTATTAGCGGGTACGGCTGGGGCCAACGTCCTGACTTTC. The rearrangement links TRBV27 to TRBJ2-6; 7 positions match TRBD2. This CDR3 comprises 17 residues. Germline-derived CDR1 and CDR2 are MNHEY and SMNVEV (reference sequence). Trimming at V came to 1 base and at J to 2 bases, leaving 5 bases not matched to a gene.